These 2 T cell receptor beta chains originate from one sample sequenced in a study of cytomegalovirus exposure and HLA in healthy donors. PCR used 60 Vbeta primers and 13 Jbeta primers. The method was immunoSEQ multiplex PCR; TCRdb's version includes in-frame clones alone and lacks a portion of them. The table records 95,000 to 150,000 clones, 75% to 85% of them present only once. The sequencing sample was made of PBMCs. These receptors came from a middle-aged man in good health and CMV-seronegative.

The chain has TRBV4-2 and TRBJ2-3; 11 bases are a match to TRBD2. V lost 1 base and J lost 2; bases outside the gene matches: 5. CDR3 length equals 17 residues. Per germline, CDR1 LGHNA and CDR2 YNFKEQ. The CDR3 reads CASSQVGLADNTDTQYF. In DNA, the CDR3 is TGTGCCAGCAGCCAAGTGGGACTAGCGGATAACACAGATACGCAGTATTTT.

In DNA, the CDR3 is TGTGCCAGTAGTATTATTTATCGACGTAGGAGGACCGGGGAGCTGTTTTTT. Translating gives CASSIIYRRRRTGELFF. The chain carries TRBV19 and TRBJ2-2; D possibly corresponds to TRBD2 (5 bases). Germline CDR1 reads LNHDA; CDR2 reads SQIVND (reference sequence). This CDR3 has 17 amino acids. Trimming cost V 3 bases and J 5 bases, with 19 bases left between them. Complete variable domain (other parts from reference TRBV19 and TRBJ2-2): DGGITQSPKYLFRKEGQNVTLSCEQNLNHDAMYWYRQDPGQGLRLIYYSQIVNDFQKGDIAEGYSVSREKKESFPLTVTSAQKNPTAFYLCASSIIYRRRRTGELFFGEGSRLTVL.